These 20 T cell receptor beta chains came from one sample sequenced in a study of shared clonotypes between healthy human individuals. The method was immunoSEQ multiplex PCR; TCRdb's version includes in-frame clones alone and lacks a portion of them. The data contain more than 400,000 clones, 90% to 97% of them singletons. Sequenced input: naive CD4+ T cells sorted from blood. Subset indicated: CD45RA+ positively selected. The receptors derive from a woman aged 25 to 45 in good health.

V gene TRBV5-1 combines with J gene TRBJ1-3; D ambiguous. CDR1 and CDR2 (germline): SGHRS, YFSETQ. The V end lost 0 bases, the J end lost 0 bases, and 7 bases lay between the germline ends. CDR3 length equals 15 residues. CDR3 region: CASSLDDYSGNTIYF. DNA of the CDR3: TGCGCCAGCAGCTTGGATGATTACTCTGGAAACACCATATATTTT. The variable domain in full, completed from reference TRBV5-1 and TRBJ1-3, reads KAGVTQTPRYLIKTRGQQVTLSCSPISGHRSVSWYQQTPGQGLQFLFEYFSETQRNKGNFPGRFSGRQFSNSRSEMNVSTLELGDSALYLCASSLDDYSGNTIYFGEGSWLTVV.

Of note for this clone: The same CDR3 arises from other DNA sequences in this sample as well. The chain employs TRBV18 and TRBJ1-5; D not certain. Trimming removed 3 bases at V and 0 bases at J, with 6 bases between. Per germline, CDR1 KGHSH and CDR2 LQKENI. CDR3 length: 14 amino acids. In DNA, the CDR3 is TGTGCCAGCTCACCGGGCGGTAGCAATCAGCCCCAGCATTTT. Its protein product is CASSPGGSNQPQHF.

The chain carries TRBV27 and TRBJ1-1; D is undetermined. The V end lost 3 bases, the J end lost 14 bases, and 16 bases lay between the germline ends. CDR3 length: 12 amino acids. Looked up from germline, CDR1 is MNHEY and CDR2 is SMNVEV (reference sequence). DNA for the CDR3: TGTGCCAGCAGTTTGTACAGCCGAGCTTTATTCTTT. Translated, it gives CASSLYSRALFF.

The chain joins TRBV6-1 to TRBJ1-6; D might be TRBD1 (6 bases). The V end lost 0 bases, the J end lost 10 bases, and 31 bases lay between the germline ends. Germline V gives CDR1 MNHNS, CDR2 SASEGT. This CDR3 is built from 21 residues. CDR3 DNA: TGTGCCAGCAGTGAAGCGCGGGACACCTTTTACTTTCGGACTGTGAGCTCACCCCTCCACTTT. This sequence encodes CASSEARDTFYFRTVSSPLHF.

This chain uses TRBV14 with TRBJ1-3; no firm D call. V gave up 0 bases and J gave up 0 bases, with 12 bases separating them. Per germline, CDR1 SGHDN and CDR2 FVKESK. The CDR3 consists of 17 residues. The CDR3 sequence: CASSQEYGGYSGNTIYF. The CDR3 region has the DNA TGTGCCAGCAGCCAAGAGTACGGTGGATACTCTGGAAACACCATATATTTT.

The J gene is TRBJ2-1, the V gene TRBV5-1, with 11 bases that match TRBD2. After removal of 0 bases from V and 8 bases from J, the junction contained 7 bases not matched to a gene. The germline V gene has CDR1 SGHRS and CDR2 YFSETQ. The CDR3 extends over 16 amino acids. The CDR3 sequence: CASSLGPLAGEHEQFF. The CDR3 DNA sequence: TGCGCCAGCAGCTTGGGCCCACTAGCGGGAGAGCATGAGCAGTTCTTC.

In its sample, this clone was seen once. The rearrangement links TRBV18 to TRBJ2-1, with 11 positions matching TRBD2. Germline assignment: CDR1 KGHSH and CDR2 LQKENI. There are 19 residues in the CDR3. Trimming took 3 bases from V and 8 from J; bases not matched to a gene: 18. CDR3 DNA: TGTGCCAGCTCACCTGATAGCCTGGGAACTAGCGGGAGTGCGCATGAGCAGTTCTTC. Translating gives CASSPDSLGTSGSAHEQFF. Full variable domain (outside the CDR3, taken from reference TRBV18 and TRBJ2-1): NAGVMQNPRHLVRRRGQEARLRCSPMKGHSHVYWYRQLPEEGLKFMVYLQKENIIDESGMPKERFSAEFPKEGPSILRIQQVVRGDSAAYFCASSPDSLGTSGSAHEQFFGPGTRLTVL.

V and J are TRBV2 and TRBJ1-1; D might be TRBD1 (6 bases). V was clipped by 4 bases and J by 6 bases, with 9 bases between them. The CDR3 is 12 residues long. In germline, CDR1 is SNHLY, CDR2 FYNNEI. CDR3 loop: CASSAQGAEAFF. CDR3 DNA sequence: TGTGCCAGCAGTGCACAGGGAGCTGAAGCTTTCTTT.

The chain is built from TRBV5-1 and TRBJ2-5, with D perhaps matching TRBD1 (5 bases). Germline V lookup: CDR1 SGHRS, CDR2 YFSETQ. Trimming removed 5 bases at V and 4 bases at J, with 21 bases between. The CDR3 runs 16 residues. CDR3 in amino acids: CASSTDSNKGGETQYF. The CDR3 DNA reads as TGCGCCAGCAGTACAGACAGCAATAAAGGTGGAGAGACCCAGTACTTC.

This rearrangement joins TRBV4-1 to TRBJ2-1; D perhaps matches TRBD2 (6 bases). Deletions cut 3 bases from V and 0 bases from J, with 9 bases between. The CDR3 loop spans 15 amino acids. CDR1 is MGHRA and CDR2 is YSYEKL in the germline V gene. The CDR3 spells CASSQGEVSYNEQFF. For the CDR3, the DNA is TGCGCCAGCAGCCAGGGGGAGGTCTCCTACAATGAGCAGTTCTTC.

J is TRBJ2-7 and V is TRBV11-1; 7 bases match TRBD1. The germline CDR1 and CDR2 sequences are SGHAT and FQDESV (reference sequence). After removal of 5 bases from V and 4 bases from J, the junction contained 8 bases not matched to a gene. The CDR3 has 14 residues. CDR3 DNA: TGTGCCAGCAGCCCTCGGGACAGATTTTACGAGCAGTACTTC. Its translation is CASSPRDRFYEQYF.

CDR3 in amino acids: CASSYTGVTEAFF. The DNA for the CDR3 is TGTGCCAGCAGCTACACAGGGGTAACTGAAGCTTTCTTT. The V and J genes are TRBV7-8 and TRBJ1-1; 7 bases fit TRBD1. The germline V gene encodes CDR1 SGHVS and CDR2 FQNEAQ. With V trimmed by 4 bases and J by 5 bases, 4 bases remained unmatched. The CDR3 loop spans 13 amino acids.

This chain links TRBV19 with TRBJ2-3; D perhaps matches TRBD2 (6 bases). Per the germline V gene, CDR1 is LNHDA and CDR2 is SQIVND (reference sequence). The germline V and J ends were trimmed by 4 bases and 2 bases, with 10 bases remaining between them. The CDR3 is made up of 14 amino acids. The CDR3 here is CASSTGLFTDTQYF. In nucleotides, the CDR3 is TGTGCCAGTAGTACGGGACTTTTCACAGATACGCAGTATTTT.

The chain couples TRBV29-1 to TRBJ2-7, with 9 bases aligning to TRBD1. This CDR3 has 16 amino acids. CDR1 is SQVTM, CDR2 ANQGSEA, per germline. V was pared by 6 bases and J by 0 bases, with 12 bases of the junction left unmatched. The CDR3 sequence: CSVKGQGSPSSYEQYF. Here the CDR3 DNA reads TGCAGCGTAAAGGGACAGGGCAGTCCTAGCTCCTACGAGCAGTACTTC.

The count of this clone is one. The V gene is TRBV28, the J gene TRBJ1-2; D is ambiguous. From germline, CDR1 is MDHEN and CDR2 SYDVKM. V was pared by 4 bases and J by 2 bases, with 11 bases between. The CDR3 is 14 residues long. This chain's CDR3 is CASSSPPTNYGYTF. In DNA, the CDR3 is TGTGCCAGCAGTTCACCTCCTACGAACTATGGCTACACCTTC.

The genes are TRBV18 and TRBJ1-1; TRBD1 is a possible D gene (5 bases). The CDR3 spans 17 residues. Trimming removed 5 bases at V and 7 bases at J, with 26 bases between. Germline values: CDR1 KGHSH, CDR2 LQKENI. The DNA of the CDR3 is TGTGCCAGCTCATTCTCGGCGATGGGACTCAACGGGGGTGAAGCTTTCTTT. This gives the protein CASSFSAMGLNGGEAFF.

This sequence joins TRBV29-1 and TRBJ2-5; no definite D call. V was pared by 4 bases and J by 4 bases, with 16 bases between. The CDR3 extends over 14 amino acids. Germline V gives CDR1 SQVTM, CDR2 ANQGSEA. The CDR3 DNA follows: TGCAGCGTTGTGGGCCGCCTAGGCTTAGAGACCCAGTACTTC. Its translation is CSVVGRLGLETQYF.

DNA for the CDR3: TGTGCCAGCAGCCATAGGGACAGGGCCACCGGGGAGCTGTTTTTT. It specifies CASSHRDRATGELFF. V and J are TRBV7-9 and TRBJ2-2; TRBD1 agrees at 9 bases. V trimming: 5 bases; J trimming: 4 bases; junction bases outside the gene matches: 5. CDR1 is SEHNR and CDR2 is FQNEAQ in the germline V gene (reference sequence). This CDR3 has 15 amino acids.

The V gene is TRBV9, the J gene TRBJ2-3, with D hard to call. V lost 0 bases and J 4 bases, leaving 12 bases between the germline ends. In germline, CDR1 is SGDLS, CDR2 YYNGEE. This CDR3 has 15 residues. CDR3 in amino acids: CASSVDQFRPDTQYF. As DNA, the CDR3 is TGTGCCAGCAGCGTAGATCAGTTTAGACCAGATACGCAGTATTTT.

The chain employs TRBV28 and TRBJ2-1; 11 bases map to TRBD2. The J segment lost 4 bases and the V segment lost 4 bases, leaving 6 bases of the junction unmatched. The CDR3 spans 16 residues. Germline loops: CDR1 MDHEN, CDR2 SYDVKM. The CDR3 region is CASSSRLAGFYNEQFF. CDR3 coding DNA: TGTGCCAGCAGTTCTCGACTAGCGGGATTTTACAATGAGCAGTTCTTC. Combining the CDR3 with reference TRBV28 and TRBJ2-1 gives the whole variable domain DVKVTQSSRYLVKRTGEKVFLECVQDMDHENMFWYRQDPGLGLRLIYFSYDVKMKEKGDIPEGYSVSREKKERFSLILESASTNQTSMYLCASSSRLAGFYNEQFFGPGTRLTVL.